The text below deals with one T cell receptor beta chain. The sample belongs to a study of blood T cell repertoires in COVID-19. The data were produced by immunoSEQ multiplex PCR, yet TCRdb's version contains in-frame clones alone and is incomplete. The sample has under 200,000 clones, more than 65% seen once. Clinical histories supplied by participants themselves formed the basis of cohort assignment. From germline, CDR1 is SEHNR and CDR2 FQNEAQ (reference sequence). The CDR3 consists of 17 residues. Trimming stripped 4 bases from V and 2 bases from J, with 19 bases between. V and J are TRBV7-9 and TRBJ2-3; a weak D match, TRBD1 (6 bases). Sequenced sample: PBMCs or T cells enriched from blood (not recorded which). The sequence was collected from a woman in her 40s with acute COVID-19. CDR3 bases: TGTGCCAGCAGCTCTTTACAGGGAATGGGGGACACAGATACGCAGTATTTT. Translated, it gives CASSSLQGMGDTDTQYF.